This T cell receptor (beta chain) is from a study of shared clonotypes between healthy human individuals (TCRdb year 2020). Background on the whole study: A few men and a couple of women, aged 18 to 49 years, made up the cohort. For each donor, CD4 naive and CD4 memory were each given three plates, CD8 naive was given two plates, and CD8 memory was given one plate. To estimate repertoire size and how much clonotypes are shared between individuals, the study performed deep sequencing of blood TCR repertoires from a handful of healthy adults. To increase sequencing depth and limit assay-specific biases, different laboratories used diverse techniques to prepare libraries and sequence TCR repertoires. Each donor's leukapheresis produced roughly between roughly 0.85 and 10 billion PBMCs.

Using the deep immunoSEQ assay, TCR CDR3 regions were amplified from genomic DNA by multiplex PCR. Extracted genomic DNA from each cell subset was spread evenly across all wells of several immunoSEQ 96-well plates, with each plate serving as a replicate. For sorted subsets, around 200 ng genomic DNA, equal to about 30,000 T cell genomes, was loaded into each replicate PCR. Purified libraries were measured with a Qubit 3.0 fluorometer, size-checked on a Bioanalyzer 2100, and measured again with the KAPA Library Quantification kit. A separate single-read 150-cycle Illumina NextSeq 550 flow cell was used to sequence each immunoSEQ 96-well plate. As for the authors' bioinformatics: Because only junctional sequences without quality scores were contained in the immunoSEQ output, filtering matching that applied to full-length reads could not be performed. To assign V/J genes and CDR3, sequences were annotated against IMGT germline references using PyIR, a Python wrapper for IgBLAST v1.9. Reads were filtered out if the reads had weak V/J assignments (E-value above 1e-6), no CDR3, stop codons, out-of-frame junctions, or ambiguous translated residues. V3J clonotypes were defined as sequences sharing the same inferred V gene, J gene, and CDR3 amino acid sequence. The percentage overlap between two repertoires was calculated by dividing the number of shared unique clonotypes by the size of the smaller repertoire. Three approaches were used to assess repertoire richness: RTK rarefaction, the Chao1 estimator, and Recon v2.1 estimates of unobserved clonotypes. OLGA was used to compute generation probabilities for all TCRbeta clonotypes that the gDNA method yielded from several donors. This immuneACCESS table, as held by TCRdb, lists in-frame sequences with V and J called but not all clones. Of the missing ones, under half trace to an unresolved V gene in checked studies; the others have no known cause. V, J and clone size are taken as reported in that table, and D and trimming were inferred from the DNA itself. The sample table contains roughly 2.1 million clones; only one count was recorded for about 92% of them. Around 1.7% of the sample rests with the top ten.

Points on this clone: Its recognized antigen is unknown. Per-nucleotide qualities are absent, and no much larger clonotype sits a single base away.

Inclusive of the bounding cysteine and phenylalanine, the CDR3 is 15 residues long. CDR3 DNA is the only sequence kept; it has 45 bases, read in frame from the first base. CDR1 MNHNY and CDR2 SVGAGI were looked up in the germline V gene (reference sequence). Between the V and J ends, shortened by 10 bases and 4 bases respectively, the junction contains 22 bases. For the CD8 naive samples, CD45RO-negative cells were positively selected for CCR7, yielding a CD45RA+CCR7+ population from which TemRA cells were excluded. Donors were healthy HIV-negative adults with no recently reported acute infections or vaccinations. Only Caucasian adults living in Nashville, Tennessee, USA were represented among the donors. Blood was collected by leukapheresis, and PBMCs were isolated by Ficoll-Histopaque density gradient centrifugation and then cryopreserved in liquid nitrogen vapor phase. Analytical flow cytometry was used to check the purity and quantity of each magnetically sorted T cell population. Genomic DNA was isolated from every sorted fraction and measured by UV absorbance on a Nanodrop 2000c.

The paper's findings and limits, for the study overall: Sharing across four donors was observed for around 4.8% of naive CD4, under 4% of naive CD8, over 2% of memory CD4, and less than 0.45% of memory CD8 clonotypes. Naive subsets generally had larger estimated clonotype richness than memory subsets. Because the study included only a small number of donors, the genetic and exposure-history diversity represented was limited. Sampling was limited to blood, and TCR repertoires in tissue likely differ from TCR repertoires in blood. Clonotypes shared by all four sorted-subset donors showed higher generation probabilities than non-shared clonotypes. Pairwise subsampling led to the expectation that sequencing depth would affect the degree of clonotype sharing among donors. Even with the large sequencing depth, rarefaction of the sorted-subset datasets indicated that sequencing was incomplete.

The sequenced sample was naive CD8+ T cells from PBMCs. Interpreted using the paper, the cell subset or site label stands for: CD45RA+CCR7+. The clonotype was recovered from a man aged 18 to 30 in good health. Some clones in this sample may be carry-over from other donors' samples. The chain links TRBV6-6 with TRBJ2-5; the D segment could be TRBD2, given 6 matching bases. This receptor has the CDR3 CATSELATGGETQYF. The nucleotide sequence is TGTGCCACCTCGGAGCTCGCCACCGGGGGAGAGACCCAGTACTTC.